Following are 18 T cell receptor beta chains from one sample sequenced in a study of shared clonotypes between healthy human individuals. TCRdb's table, derived via immunoSEQ multiplex PCR, lists solely in-frame clones and lacks some. The repertoire holds some 1,900,000 clones, with around 96% as singletons. The naive CD8 subset, CD45RO-negative cells positively selected for CCR7, excluded terminally differentiated effector memory CD45RA+ cells. Sequencing was done on a sample of naive CD8+ T cells sorted from blood. These receptors were collected from a man younger than 35 in good health.

Worth noting for this clone: Other nucleotide sequences in the sample specify the same CDR3. The genes are TRBV4-3 and TRBJ2-7; 7 nucleotides line up with TRBD1. V lost 0 bases and J lost 1; bases outside the gene matches: 6. Germline V lookup: CDR1 LGHNA, CDR2 YSLEER. The CDR3 length is 16 residues. In DNA form, the CDR3 reads TGCGCCAGCAGCCAAGACCGTTGGGACAGTTCCTACGAGCAGTACTTC. Protein product: CASSQDRWDSSYEQYF.

The chain couples TRBV6-1 to TRBJ2-2, with TRBD1 identical over 8 bases. Germline CDR1 MNHNS, CDR2 SASEGT. The trim removed 0 bases at V and 5 bases at J, leaving 11 bases unmatched. CDR3 size: 18 residues. The DNA of the CDR3 is TGTGCCAGCAGTGAAGCGCGGAGGACAGGGCCGGGAACCGGGGAGCTGTTTTTT. It codes for CASSEARRTGPGTGELFF.

The chain employs TRBV28 and TRBJ2-7; 9 bases fit TRBD1. Germline assignment: CDR1 MDHEN and CDR2 SYDVKM. The ends lost 5 bases at V and 3 bases at J; junction bases unmatched: 5. This CDR3 is built from 14 residues. CDR3 in amino acids: CASSQDRGHYEQYF. The CDR3 DNA reads TGTGCCAGCAGTCAGGACAGGGGCCACTACGAGCAGTACTTC.

The chain has TRBV25-1 and TRBJ2-7; D call uncertain. Looked up from germline, CDR1 is MGHDK and CDR2 is SYGVNS. V lost 8 bases and J lost 3, with 14 bases in between. The CDR3 runs to 13 residues. This CDR3 reads CASSTGLYYEQYF. In DNA, the CDR3 is TGTGCCAGCTCGACCGGGCTATACTACGAGCAGTACTTC.

The genes are TRBV13 and TRBJ2-6; D not certain. This CDR3 is 16 amino acids long. V lost 5 bases to trimming and J lost 0 bases, with 11 bases between them. Germline assignment: CDR1 PRHDT and CDR2 FYEKMQ (reference sequence). This CDR3 is CASSDRLSSGANVLTF. DNA of the CDR3: TGTGCCAGCAGCGATAGACTGAGCTCTGGGGCCAACGTCCTGACTTTC.

The V and J genes are TRBV27 and TRBJ1-1; 8 nucleotides align to TRBD1. The CDR3 is made up of 15 amino acids. Germline V gene lookup returns CDR1 MNHEY and CDR2 SMNVEV (reference sequence). V dropped 2 bases and J dropped 4; count of bases not matched to a gene: 6. This CDR3 is CASSLTGGGGTEAFF. The CDR3 coding sequence is TGTGCCAGCAGTTTAACAGGGGGTGGAGGCACTGAAGCTTTCTTT.

The J gene is TRBJ1-1, the V gene TRBV9; D unclear. CDR1 and CDR2 from the germline V gene are SGDLS and YYNGEE. V was trimmed by 0 bases and J by 2 bases, leaving 8 bases between them. The length of the CDR3 is 14 residues. CDR3 in DNA: TGTGCCAGCAGCGTAGCAACAGCTAACACTGAAGCTTTCTTT. It yields the protein CASSVATANTEAFF.

This sequence joins TRBV11-2 and TRBJ2-1, with no clear D. The V end lost 4 bases, the J end lost 6 bases, and 10 bases lay between the germline ends. Germline CDR1 is SGHAT and CDR2 is FQNNGV. The CDR3 is 13 residues long. CDR3 amino acids: CASSSLYINEQFF. The CDR3 DNA follows: TGTGCCAGCAGCTCCCTGTATATCAATGAGCAGTTCTTC.

This rearrangement joins TRBV15 to TRBJ1-1; TRBD1 aligns across 7 bases. The length of the CDR3 is 14 residues. V lost 5 bases and J lost 3; bases outside the gene matches: 6. The germline V gene encodes CDR1 LNHNV and CDR2 YYDKDF (reference sequence). This CDR3 is CATSEGQGDTEAFF. The CDR3 region has the DNA TGTGCCACCAGCGAGGGGCAGGGGGACACTGAAGCTTTCTTT.

This chain uses TRBV4-1 with TRBJ1-4; 9 bases line up with TRBD1. This CDR3 spans 14 amino acids. CDR1 MGHRA and CDR2 YSYEKL come from the germline V gene. With V trimmed by 6 bases and J by 5 bases, 4 bases remained unmatched. The CDR3 protein is CASSPGTGNEKLFF. The CDR3 region has the DNA TGCGCCAGCAGTCCCGGGACAGGGAATGAAAAACTGTTTTTT.

Points on this clone: This sample also contains other DNA sequences that code for the same CDR3. The chain recombines TRBV19 with TRBJ1-5; weak D call: TRBD1 (5 bases). V lost 6 bases, J lost 0 bases, and 12 bases lay in between. The CDR3 loop spans 15 amino acids. CDR1 is LNHDA, CDR2 SQIVND, per germline (reference sequence). CDR3 bases: TGTGCCAGTAGGCTGACAGACTATAGCAATCAGCCCCAGCATTTT. Translated: CASRLTDYSNQPQHF.

The chain employs TRBV11-2 and TRBJ2-5, with D possibly TRBD1 on 6 matching bases. Germline V lookup: CDR1 SGHAT, CDR2 FQNNGV. The CDR3 totals 14 residues. The ends were cut back, 0 bases at V and 2 bases at J, with 7 bases in the middle. The CDR3 reads CASSLEQGQETQYF. CDR3 DNA: TGTGCCAGCAGCTTAGAACAGGGACAAGAGACCCAGTACTTC.

The V gene is TRBV6-6, the J gene TRBJ1-4, with D tentatively TRBD1 (5 bases). V was clipped by 10 bases and J by 4 bases, with 10 bases between them. Germline V gene data show CDR1 as MNHNY and CDR2 as SVGAGI (reference sequence). This CDR3 has 12 residues. CDR3 sequence (DNA): TGTGCCACCCAGGGACTTAATGAAAAACTGTTTTTT. Its protein is CATQGLNEKLFF.

The chain is built from TRBV6-5 and TRBJ2-5, with D possibly being TRBD1 (6 bases). Between the trimmed V and J ends, which lost 6 bases and 2 bases, there was a span of 13 bases. Germline CDR1 reads MNHEY; CDR2 reads SVGAGI. The CDR3 has 14 amino acids. CDR3 in amino acids: CASSPGALQETQYF. The CDR3 DNA follows: TGTGCCAGCAGCCCAGGGGCCCTACAAGAGACCCAGTACTTC.

Concerning this clone itself: Other nucleotide sequences in the sample specify the same CDR3. The rearrangement joins TRBV30 to TRBJ2-1; 8 bases line up with TRBD1. CDR1 and CDR2 from the germline V gene are GTSNPN and SVGIG (reference sequence). This CDR3 contains 13 residues. The V and J ends lost 1 base and 7 bases, in that order; junction bases with no gene match: 3. The DNA for the CDR3 is TGTGCCTGGAGTGGAACAGGGGGTAATGAGCAGTTCTTC. This codes for CAWSGTGGNEQFF.

The chain employs TRBV27 and TRBJ1-1; TRBD1 aligns across 7 bases. V trimming: 5 bases; J trimming: 5 bases; junction bases outside the gene matches: 14. The length of the CDR3 is 16 residues. Germline CDR1 and CDR2: MNHEY and SMNVEV (reference sequence). The CDR3 nucleotides are TGTGCCAGCAGTACCTCCCAGGGGGAGGTGTATACTGAAGCTTTCTTT. It specifies CASSTSQGEVYTEAFF.

CDR3 nucleotide sequence: TGCGCCAGCGGGGACTCTTCCTACGAGCAGTACTTC. Translated, it gives CASGDSSYEQYF. This chain uses TRBV5-1 with TRBJ2-7, with D possibly matching TRBD2 (6 bases). Trimming left V 7 bases short and J 1 base short, with 9 bases between. CDR3 length: 12 amino acids. Germline V gives CDR1 SGHRS, CDR2 YFSETQ. Together with reference TRBV5-1 and TRBJ2-7, the CDR3 gives the full variable domain: KAGVTQTPRYLIKTRGQQVTLSCSPISGHRSVSWYQQTPGQGLQFLFEYFSETQRNKGNFPGRFSGRQFSNSRSEMNVSTLELGDSALYLCASGDSSYEQYFGPGTRLTVT.

The CDR3 region is CASTSTGGSYNEQFF. For the CDR3, the DNA is TGTGCCAGCACCTCGACTGGGGGATCCTACAATGAGCAGTTCTTC. The rearrangement uses TRBV7-8 and TRBJ2-1; D is perhaps TRBD1 or TRBD2 (5 bases each). Germline V CDR1 and CDR2: SGHVS, FQNEAQ. Trimming cost V 7 bases and J 1 base, with 14 bases left between them. The CDR3 has 15 amino acids.